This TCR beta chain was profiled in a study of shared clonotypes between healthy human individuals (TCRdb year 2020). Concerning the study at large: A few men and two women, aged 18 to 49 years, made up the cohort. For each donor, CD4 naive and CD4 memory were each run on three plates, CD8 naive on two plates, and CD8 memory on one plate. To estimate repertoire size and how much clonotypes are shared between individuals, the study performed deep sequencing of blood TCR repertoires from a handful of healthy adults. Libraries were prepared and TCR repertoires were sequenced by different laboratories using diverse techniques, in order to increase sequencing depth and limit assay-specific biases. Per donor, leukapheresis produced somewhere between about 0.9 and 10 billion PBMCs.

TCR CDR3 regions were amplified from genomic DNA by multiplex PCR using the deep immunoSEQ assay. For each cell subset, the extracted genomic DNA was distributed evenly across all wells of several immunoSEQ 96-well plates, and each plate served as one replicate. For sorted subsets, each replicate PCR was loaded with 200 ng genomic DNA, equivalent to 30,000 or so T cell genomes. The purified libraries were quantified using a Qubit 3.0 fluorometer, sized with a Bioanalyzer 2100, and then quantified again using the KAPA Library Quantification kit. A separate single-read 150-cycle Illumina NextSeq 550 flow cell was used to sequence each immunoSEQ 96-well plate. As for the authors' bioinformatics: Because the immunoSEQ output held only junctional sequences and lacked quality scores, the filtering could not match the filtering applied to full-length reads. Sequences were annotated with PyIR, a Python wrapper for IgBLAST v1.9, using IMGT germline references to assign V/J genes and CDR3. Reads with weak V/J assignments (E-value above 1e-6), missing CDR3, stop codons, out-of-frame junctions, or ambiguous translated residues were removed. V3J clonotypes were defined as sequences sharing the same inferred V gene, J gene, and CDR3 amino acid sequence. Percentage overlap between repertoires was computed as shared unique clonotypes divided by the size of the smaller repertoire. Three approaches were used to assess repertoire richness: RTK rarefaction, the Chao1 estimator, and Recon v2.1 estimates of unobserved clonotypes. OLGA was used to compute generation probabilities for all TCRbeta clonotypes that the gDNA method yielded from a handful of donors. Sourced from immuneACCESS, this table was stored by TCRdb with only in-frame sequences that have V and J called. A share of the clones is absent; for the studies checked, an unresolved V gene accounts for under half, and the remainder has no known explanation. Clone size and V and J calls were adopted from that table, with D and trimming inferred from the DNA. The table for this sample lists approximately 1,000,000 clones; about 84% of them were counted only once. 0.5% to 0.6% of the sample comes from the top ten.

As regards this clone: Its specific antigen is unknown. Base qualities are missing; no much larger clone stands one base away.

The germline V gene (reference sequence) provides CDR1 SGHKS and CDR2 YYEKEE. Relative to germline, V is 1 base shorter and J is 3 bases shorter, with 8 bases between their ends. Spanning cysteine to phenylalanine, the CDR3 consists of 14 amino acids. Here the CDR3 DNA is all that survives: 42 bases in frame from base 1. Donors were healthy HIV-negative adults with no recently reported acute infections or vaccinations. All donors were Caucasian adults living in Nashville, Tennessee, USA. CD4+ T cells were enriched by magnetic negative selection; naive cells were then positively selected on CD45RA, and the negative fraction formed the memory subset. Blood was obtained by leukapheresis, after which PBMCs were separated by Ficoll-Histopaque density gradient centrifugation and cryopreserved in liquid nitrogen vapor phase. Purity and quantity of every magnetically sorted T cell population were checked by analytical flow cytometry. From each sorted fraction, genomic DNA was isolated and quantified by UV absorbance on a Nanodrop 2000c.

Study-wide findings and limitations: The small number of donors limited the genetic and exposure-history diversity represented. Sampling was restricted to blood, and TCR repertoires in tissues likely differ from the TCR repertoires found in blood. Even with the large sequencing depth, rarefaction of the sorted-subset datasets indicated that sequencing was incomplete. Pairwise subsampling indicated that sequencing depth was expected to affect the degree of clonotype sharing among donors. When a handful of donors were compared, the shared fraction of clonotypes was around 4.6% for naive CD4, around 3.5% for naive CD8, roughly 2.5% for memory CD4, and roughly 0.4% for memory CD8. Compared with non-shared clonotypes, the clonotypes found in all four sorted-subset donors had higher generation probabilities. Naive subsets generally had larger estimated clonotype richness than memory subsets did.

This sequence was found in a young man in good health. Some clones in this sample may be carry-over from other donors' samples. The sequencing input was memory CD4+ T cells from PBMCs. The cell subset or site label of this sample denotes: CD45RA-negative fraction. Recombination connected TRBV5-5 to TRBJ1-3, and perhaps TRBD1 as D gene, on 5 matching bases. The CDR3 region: CASSLWGGGNTIYF. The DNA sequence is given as TGTGCCAGCAGCTTGTGGGGCGGTGGAAACACCATATATTTT.